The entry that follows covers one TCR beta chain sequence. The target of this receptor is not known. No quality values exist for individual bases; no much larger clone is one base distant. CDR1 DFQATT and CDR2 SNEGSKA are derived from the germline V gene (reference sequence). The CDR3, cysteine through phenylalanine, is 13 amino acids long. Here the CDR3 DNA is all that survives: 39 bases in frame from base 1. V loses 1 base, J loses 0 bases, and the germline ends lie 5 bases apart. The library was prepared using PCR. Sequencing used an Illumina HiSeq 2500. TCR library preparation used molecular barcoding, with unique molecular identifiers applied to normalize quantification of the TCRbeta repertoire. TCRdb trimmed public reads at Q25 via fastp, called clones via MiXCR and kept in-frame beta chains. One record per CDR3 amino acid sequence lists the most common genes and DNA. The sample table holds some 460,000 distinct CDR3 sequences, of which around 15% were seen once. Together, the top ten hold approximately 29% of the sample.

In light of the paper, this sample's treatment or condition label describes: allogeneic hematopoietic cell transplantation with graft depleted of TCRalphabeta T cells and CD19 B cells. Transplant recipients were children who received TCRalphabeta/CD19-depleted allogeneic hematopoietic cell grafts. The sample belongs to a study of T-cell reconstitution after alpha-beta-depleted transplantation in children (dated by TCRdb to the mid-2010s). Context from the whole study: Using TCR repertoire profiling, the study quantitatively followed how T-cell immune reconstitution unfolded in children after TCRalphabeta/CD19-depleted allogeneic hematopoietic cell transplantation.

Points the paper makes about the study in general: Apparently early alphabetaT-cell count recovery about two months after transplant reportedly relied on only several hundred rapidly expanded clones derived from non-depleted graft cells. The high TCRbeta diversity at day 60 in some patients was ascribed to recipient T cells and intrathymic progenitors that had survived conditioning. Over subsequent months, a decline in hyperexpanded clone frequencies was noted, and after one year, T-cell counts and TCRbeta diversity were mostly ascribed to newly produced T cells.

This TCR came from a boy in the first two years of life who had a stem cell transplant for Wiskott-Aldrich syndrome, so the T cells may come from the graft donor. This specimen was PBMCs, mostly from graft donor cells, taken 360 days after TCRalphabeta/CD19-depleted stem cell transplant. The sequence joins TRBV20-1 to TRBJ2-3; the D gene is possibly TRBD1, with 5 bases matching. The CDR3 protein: CSARGGSTDTQYF. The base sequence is TGCAGTGCTAGAGGGGGCAGCACAGATACGCAGTATTTT.